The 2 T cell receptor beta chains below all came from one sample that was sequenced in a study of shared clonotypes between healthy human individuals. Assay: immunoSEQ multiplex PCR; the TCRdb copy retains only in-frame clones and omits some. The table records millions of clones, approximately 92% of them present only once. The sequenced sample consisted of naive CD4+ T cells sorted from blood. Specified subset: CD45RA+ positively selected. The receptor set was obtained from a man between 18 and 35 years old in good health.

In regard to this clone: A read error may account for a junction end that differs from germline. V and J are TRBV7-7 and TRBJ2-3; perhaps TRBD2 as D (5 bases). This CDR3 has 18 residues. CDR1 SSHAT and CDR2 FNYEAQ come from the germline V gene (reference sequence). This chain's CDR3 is CASSPGDGAGFSTDTQYF. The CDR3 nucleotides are TGTGCTAGCAGCCCCGGAGATGGTGCGGGTTTTAGCACAGATACGCAGTATTTT.

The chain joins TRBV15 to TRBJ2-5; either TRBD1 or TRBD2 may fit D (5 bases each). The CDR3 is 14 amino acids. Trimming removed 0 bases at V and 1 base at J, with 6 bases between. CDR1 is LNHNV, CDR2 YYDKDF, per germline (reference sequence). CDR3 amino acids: CATSRDGGQETQYF. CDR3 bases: TGTGCCACCAGCAGAGATGGGGGCCAAGAGACCCAGTACTTC.